The following is a T cell receptor (beta chain) sequence with its context. Clones were sequenced by immunoSEQ multiplex PCR, and TCRdb holds only the in-frame ones, with some missing. The table includes approximately 300,000 clones, around 93% detected once. CDR3 size: 14 residues. Germline CDR1 reads SGDLS; CDR2 reads YYNGEE. Trimming removed 4 bases at V and 2 bases at J, with 13 bases between. This entry comes from a study of T cell responses to AZD1222 COVID-19 vaccine. Here the sequenced sample was peripheral blood, taken 28 days after the second AZD1222 dose. The chain combines TRBV9 with TRBJ2-7; D gene ambiguous. The sequence was collected from an adult who received the AZD1222 COVID-19 vaccine. The CDR3 spells CASSSSDGPYEQYF. The CDR3 DNA is TGTGCCAGCAGCTCCTCGGACGGTCCCTACGAGCAGTACTTC.